Included here is one TCR beta chain sequence, with context. Antigen specificity is unknown. The data were obtained in a study of T cells after yellow fever vaccination. General study points: Contamination of FACS-sorted repertoires by abundant clonotypes from the bulk population could occur. A secondary response was less intense yet reached its peak sooner, at day 5 versus 15.

Each CDR3 protein gets one entry after TCRdb re-called the 5' RACE reads with MiXCR. In the table there are about 240,000 distinct CDR3 sequences, 6.9% of which are singletons. J gave up 1 base and V 5 bases, and 9 bases lay outside the gene matches. Germline V gene sequence: CDR1 SGHTA, CDR2 FQGNSA. This CDR3 spans 16 amino acids. The sequenced sample was CD4+ T cells sorted from PBMCs, obtained 15 days after the yellow fever booster vaccination. The receptor was derived from a man aged 25 to 45 who received the YFV17D yellow fever vaccine. The rearrangement links TRBV7-2 to TRBJ2-5; 8 bases map to TRBD1. The CDR3 region has the DNA TGTGCCAGCAGCGTAAGGACAGGGAGAAGCCAAGAGACCCAGTACTTC. It yields the protein CASSVRTGRSQETQYF.